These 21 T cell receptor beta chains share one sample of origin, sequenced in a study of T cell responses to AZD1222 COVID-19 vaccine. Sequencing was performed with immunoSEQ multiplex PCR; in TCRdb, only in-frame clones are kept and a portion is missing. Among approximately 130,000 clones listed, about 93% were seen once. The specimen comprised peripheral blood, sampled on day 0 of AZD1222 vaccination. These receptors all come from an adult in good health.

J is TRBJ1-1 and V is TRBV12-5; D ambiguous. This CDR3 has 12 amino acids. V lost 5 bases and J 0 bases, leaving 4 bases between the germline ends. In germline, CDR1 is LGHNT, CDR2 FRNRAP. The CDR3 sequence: CASGLMNTEAFF. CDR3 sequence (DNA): TGTGCTAGTGGTCTTATGAACACTGAAGCTTTCTTT.

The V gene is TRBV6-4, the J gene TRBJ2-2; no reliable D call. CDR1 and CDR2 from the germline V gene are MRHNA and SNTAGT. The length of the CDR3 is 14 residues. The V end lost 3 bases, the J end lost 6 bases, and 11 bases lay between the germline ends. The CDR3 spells CASSDDVGSGELFF. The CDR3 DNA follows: TGTGCCAGCAGTGATGACGTCGGCTCCGGGGAGCTGTTTTTT.

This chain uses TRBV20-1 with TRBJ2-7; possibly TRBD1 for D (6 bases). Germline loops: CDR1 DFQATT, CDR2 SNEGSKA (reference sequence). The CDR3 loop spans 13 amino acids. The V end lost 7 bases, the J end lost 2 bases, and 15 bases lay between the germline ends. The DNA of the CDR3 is TGCAGTGTTAGTCGGGACACCGCCTACGAGCAGTACTTC. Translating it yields CSVSRDTAYEQYF.

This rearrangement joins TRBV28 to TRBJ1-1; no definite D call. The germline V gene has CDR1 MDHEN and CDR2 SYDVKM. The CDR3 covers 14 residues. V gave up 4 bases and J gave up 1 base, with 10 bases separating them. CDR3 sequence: CASSSPAGNTEAFF. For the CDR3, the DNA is TGTGCCAGCAGTTCGCCAGCGGGGAACACTGAAGCTTTCTTT.

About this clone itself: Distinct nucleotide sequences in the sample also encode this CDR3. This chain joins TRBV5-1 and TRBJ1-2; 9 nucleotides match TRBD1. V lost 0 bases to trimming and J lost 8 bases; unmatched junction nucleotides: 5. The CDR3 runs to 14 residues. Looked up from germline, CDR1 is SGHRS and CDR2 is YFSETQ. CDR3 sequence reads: CASSLGTGGHGYTF. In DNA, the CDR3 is TGCGCCAGCAGCTTGGGAACAGGGGGCCACGGCTACACCTTC.

CDR3 sequence (DNA): TGTGCCAGCAGCTTAGAACAGGGGGGATACTATGGCTACACCTTC. This codes for CASSLEQGGYYGYTF. The chain has TRBV11-2 and TRBJ1-2; TRBD1 agrees at 8 bases. The J segment lost 3 bases and the V segment lost 0 bases, leaving 3 bases of the junction unmatched. Germline CDR1 SGHAT, CDR2 FQNNGV. CDR3 length: 15 amino acids.

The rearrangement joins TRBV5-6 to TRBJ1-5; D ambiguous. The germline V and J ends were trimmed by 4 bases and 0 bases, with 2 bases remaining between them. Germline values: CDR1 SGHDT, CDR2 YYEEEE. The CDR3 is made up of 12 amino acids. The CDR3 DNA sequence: TGTGCCAGCAGCCGTAGCAATCAGCCCCAGCATTTT. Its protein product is CASSRSNQPQHF. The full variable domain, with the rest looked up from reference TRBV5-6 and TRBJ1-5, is DAGVTQSPTHLIKTRGQQVTLRCSPKSGHDTVSWYQQALGQGPQFIFQYYEEEERQRGNFPDRFSGHQFPNYSSELNVNALLLGDSALYLCASSRSNQPQHFGDGTRLSIL.

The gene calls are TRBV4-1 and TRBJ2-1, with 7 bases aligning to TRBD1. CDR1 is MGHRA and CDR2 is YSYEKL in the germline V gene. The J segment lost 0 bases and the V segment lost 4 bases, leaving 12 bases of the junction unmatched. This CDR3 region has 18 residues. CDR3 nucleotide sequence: TGCGCCAGCAGCCCGCCCCAAGGTACAGGGGCCTCCTACAATGAGCAGTTCTTC. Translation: CASSPPQGTGASYNEQFF.

The CDR3 nucleotides read TGTGCCACCGGGACAGGAGTTAATGAAAAACTGTTTTTT. It specifies CATGTGVNEKLFF. This chain connects TRBV19 to TRBJ1-4; TRBD1 aligns across 8 bases. The J segment lost 4 bases and the V segment lost 10 bases, leaving 5 bases of the junction unmatched. CDR1 and CDR2 from the germline V gene are LNHDA and SQIVND (reference sequence). The CDR3 extends over 13 amino acids.

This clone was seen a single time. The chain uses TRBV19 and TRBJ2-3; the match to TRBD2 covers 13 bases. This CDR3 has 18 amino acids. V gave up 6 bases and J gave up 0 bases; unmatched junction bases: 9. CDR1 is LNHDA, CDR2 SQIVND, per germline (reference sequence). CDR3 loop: CASRPRGLAGVSTDTQYF. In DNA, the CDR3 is TGTGCCAGTAGGCCAAGAGGACTAGCGGGGGTAAGCACAGATACGCAGTATTTT.

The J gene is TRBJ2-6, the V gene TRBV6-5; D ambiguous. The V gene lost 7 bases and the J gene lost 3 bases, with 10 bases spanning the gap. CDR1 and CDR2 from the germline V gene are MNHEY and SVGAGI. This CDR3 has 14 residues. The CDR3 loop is CASIRAFGANVLTF. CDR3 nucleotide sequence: TGTGCCAGCATACGCGCGTTTGGGGCCAACGTCCTGACTTTC.

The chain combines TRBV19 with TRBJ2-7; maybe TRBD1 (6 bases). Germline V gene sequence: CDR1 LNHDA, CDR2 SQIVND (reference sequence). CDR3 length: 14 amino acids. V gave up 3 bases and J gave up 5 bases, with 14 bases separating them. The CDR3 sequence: CASSMGPGVDEQYF. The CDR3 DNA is TGTGCCAGTAGTATGGGGCCAGGGGTGGACGAGCAGTACTTC.

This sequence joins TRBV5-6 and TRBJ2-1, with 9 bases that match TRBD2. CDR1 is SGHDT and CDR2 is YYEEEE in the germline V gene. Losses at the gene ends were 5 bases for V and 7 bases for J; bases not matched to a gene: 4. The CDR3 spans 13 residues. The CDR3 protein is CASREGLANEQFF. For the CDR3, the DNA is TGTGCCAGCAGGGAGGGACTAGCTAATGAGCAGTTCTTC.

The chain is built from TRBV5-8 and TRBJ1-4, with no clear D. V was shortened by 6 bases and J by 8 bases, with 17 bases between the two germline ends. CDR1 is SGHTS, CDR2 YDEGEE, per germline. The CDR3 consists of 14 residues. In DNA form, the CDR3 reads TGTGCCAGCATCCGCCCAGCGCTGCGGGAAAAACTGTTTTTT. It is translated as CASIRPALREKLFF. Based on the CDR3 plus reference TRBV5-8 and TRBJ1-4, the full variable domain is EAGVTQSPTHLIKTRGQQATLRCSPISGHTSVYWYQQALGLGLQFLLWYDEGEERNRGNFPPRFSGRQFPNYSSELNVNALELEDSALYLCASIRPALREKLFFGSGTQLSVL.

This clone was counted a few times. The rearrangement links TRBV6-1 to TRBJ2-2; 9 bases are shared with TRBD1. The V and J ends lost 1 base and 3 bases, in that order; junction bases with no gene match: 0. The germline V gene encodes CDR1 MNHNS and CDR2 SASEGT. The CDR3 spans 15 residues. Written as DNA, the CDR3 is TGTGCCAGCAGTGAAGGGACAGGGGACACCGGGGAGCTGTTTTTT. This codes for CASSEGTGDTGELFF.

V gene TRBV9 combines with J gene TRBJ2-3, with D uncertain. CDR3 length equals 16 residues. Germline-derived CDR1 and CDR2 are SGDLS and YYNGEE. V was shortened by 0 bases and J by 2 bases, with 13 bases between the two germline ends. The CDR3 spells CASSVGGSPATDTQYF. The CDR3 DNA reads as TGTGCCAGCAGCGTAGGGGGAAGTCCAGCCACAGATACGCAGTATTTT.

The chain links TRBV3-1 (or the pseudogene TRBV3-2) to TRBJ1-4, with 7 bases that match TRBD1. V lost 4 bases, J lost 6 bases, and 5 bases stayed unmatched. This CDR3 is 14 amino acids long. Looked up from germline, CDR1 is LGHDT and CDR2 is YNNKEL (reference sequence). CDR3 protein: CASSPGGGDEKLFF. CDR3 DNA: TGTGCCAGCAGCCCGGGAGGGGGCGATGAAAAACTGTTTTTT.

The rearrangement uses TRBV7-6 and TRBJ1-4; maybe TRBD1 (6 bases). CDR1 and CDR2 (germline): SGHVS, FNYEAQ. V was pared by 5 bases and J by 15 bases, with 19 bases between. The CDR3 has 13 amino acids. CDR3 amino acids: CASSPVGGGEVFF. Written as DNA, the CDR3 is TGTGCCAGCAGCCCCGTGGGGGGCGGCGAGGTGTTTTTT.

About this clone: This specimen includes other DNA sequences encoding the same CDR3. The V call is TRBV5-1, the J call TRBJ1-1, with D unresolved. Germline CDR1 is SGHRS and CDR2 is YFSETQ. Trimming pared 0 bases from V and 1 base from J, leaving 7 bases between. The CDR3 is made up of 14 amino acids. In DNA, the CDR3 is TGCGCCAGCAGCTTGGAGCCTTCGAACACTGAAGCTTTCTTT. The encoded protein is CASSLEPSNTEAFF.

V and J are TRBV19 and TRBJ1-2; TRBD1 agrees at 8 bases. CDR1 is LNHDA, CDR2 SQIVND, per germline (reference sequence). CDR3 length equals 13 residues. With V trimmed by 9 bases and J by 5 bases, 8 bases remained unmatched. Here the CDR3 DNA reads TGTGCCAGCTTACAGGGGGAGTGGTATGGCTACACCTTC. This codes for CASLQGEWYGYTF. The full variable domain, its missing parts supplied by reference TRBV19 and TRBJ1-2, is DGGITQSPKYLFRKEGQNVTLSCEQNLNHDAMYWYRQDPGQGLRLIYYSQIVNDFQKGDIAEGYSVSREKKESFPLTVTSAQKNPTAFYLCASLQGEWYGYTFGSGTRLTVV.

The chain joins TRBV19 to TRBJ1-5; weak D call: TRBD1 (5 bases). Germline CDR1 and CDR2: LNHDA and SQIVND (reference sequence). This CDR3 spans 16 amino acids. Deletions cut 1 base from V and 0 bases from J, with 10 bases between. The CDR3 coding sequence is TGTGCCAGTAGTATAGGTGGGGACGGTAGCAATCAGCCCCAGCATTTT. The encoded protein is CASSIGGDGSNQPQHF.